These 32 T cell receptor beta chains share one sample of origin, sequenced in a study of radiation and T cells in renal cell carcinoma. The method was immunoSEQ multiplex PCR; TCRdb's version includes in-frame clones alone and lacks a portion of them. This sample has about 95,000 clones, with about 88% found just once. Time point reported: baseline pretreatment blood. Treatment reported: 15 Gy SBRT to primary tumor, nephrectomy 4 weeks later. This specimen consisted of blood, obtained from a patient whose treatment included radiotherapy and nephrectomy. These receptors were obtained from a man between 50 and 59 years old with renal cell carcinoma.

This clone was seen once. The genes are TRBV9 and TRBJ2-5; perhaps TRBD1 as D (5 bases). The CDR3 is 16 amino acids. Per germline, CDR1 SGDLS and CDR2 YYNGEE. V was clipped by 0 bases and J by 1 base, with 13 bases between them. CDR3 sequence: CASSVGPQTAQETQYF. CDR3 DNA: TGTGCCAGCAGCGTAGGTCCCCAGACAGCCCAAGAGACCCAGTACTTC.

J is TRBJ2-1 and V is TRBV2, with D perhaps TRBD1 (6 bases). The CDR3 runs to 14 residues. Per the germline V gene, CDR1 is SNHLY and CDR2 is FYNNEI. V lost 5 bases and J 0 bases, leaving 8 bases between the germline ends. The CDR3 is CASSLDSSYNEQFF. CDR3 DNA sequence: TGTGCCAGCAGTCTGGACAGCTCCTACAATGAGCAGTTCTTC.

The rearrangement links TRBV7-6 to TRBJ1-1; D remains unclear. Germline V lookup: CDR1 SGHVS, CDR2 FNYEAQ. The V and J ends lost 8 bases and 6 bases respectively, with 7 bases between them. The length of the CDR3 is 10 residues. DNA for the CDR3: TGTGCCAGCTGTAAATCTGAAGCTTTCTTT. It codes for CASCKSEAFF.

The genes are TRBV5-4 and TRBJ2-1; TRBD2 aligns across 10 bases. This CDR3 spans 15 amino acids. V shed 1 base and J 5 bases; nucleotides not matched to a gene: 3. Germline V gives CDR1 SGHNT, CDR2 YYREEE (reference sequence). The CDR3 is CASSLLAGGHNEQFF. DNA for the CDR3: TGTGCCAGCAGCTTGTTAGCGGGGGGTCACAATGAGCAGTTCTTC.

The chain joins TRBV9 to TRBJ2-7; tentatively, D is TRBD2 (6 bases). Germline V CDR1 and CDR2: SGDLS, YYNGEE. Trimming took 3 bases from V and 1 from J, leaving 14 bases between them. There are 15 residues in the CDR3. The CDR3 loop is CASSGAAGGSYEQYF. For the CDR3, the DNA is TGTGCCAGCAGCGGAGCAGCGGGTGGATCCTACGAGCAGTACTTC.

The rearrangement joins TRBV27 to TRBJ2-7; 8 bases are a match to TRBD1. Unmatched junction bases numbered 10, after V lost 3 bases and J lost 3 bases. Germline V gene sequence: CDR1 MNHEY, CDR2 SMNVEV (reference sequence). The CDR3 has 16 residues. This CDR3 is CASSLRGGQAYYEQYF. The CDR3 DNA reads TGTGCCAGCAGTTTGCGAGGGGGACAGGCCTACTACGAGCAGTACTTC.

This clone was counted once. Other DNA sequences of this sample code for an identical CDR3. This chain joins TRBV5-1 and TRBJ1-2, with 11 bases matching TRBD1. The V gene's germline CDR1 is SGHRS and CDR2 YFSETQ. V lost 4 bases, J lost 5 bases, and 10 bases stayed unmatched. The CDR3 has 16 amino acids. CDR3 protein: CASSQIGQGANYGYTF. The CDR3 bases are TGCGCCAGCAGCCAAATAGGACAGGGGGCGAATTATGGCTACACCTTC.

This sequence joins TRBV25-1 and TRBJ1-2, with 9 bases fitting TRBD1. This CDR3 has 15 amino acids. V lost 4 bases to trimming and J lost 4 bases; unmatched junction nucleotides: 7. Germline V gene sequence: CDR1 MGHDK, CDR2 SYGVNS. CDR3 residues: CASSVGGTGIYGYTF. The CDR3 bases are TGTGCCAGCAGTGTCGGCGGGACAGGGATCTATGGCTACACCTTC.

V gene TRBV19 combines with J gene TRBJ2-1; 11 bases match TRBD2. The germline V gene encodes CDR1 LNHDA and CDR2 SQIVND (reference sequence). The ends lost 4 bases at V and 8 bases at J; junction bases unmatched: 7. This CDR3 is 15 amino acids long. CDR3 protein: CASSTSSGGPDEQFF. The CDR3 DNA is TGTGCCAGTAGTACCTCTAGCGGGGGGCCCGATGAGCAGTTCTTC.

The V call is TRBV6-1, the J call TRBJ1-2; unclear D gene. With 1 base removed from V and 8 bases from J, the gap between germline ends came to 11 bases. This CDR3 spans 13 amino acids. Germline V gene data show CDR1 as MNHNS and CDR2 as SASEGT. The CDR3 spells CASSEVLPAGYTF. Written as DNA, the CDR3 is TGTGCCAGCAGTGAAGTTCTGCCAGCCGGCTACACCTTC.

V and J are TRBV5-1 and TRBJ2-2; 9 bases are a match to TRBD1. V gave up 7 bases and J gave up 3 bases; unmatched junction bases: 10. The CDR3 covers 16 residues. Germline CDR1 and CDR2: SGHRS and YFSETQ. The CDR3 is CASDTGQGEYTGELFF. CDR3 DNA sequence: TGCGCCAGCGATACGGGACAGGGAGAGTACACCGGGGAGCTGTTTTTT.

The chain couples TRBV4-3 to TRBJ2-5; D perhaps matches TRBD2 (5 bases). The CDR3 sequence is 14 residues long. CDR1 and CDR2 from the germline V gene are LGHNA and YSLEER. V lost 3 bases and J 1 base, leaving 9 bases between the germline ends. The chain's CDR3 is CASSHREGQETQYF. The CDR3 nucleotides read TGCGCCAGCAGCCACCGGGAAGGCCAAGAGACCCAGTACTTC.

The chain has TRBV6-5 and TRBJ2-3, with TRBD2 matching over 9 bases. V lost 5 bases to trimming and J lost 0 bases; unmatched junction nucleotides: 3. Looked up from germline, CDR1 is MNHEY and CDR2 is SVGAGI. The CDR3 contains 15 residues. The CDR3 spells CASSPGLASTDTQYF. Written as DNA, the CDR3 is TGTGCCAGCAGTCCGGGACTAGCAAGCACAGATACGCAGTATTTT.

This chain links TRBV19 with TRBJ2-7; D gene uncertain. Germline CDR1 and CDR2: LNHDA and SQIVND (reference sequence). The CDR3 runs 12 residues. Trimming removed 5 bases from V and 6 bases from J, with 11 bases in between. The CDR3 sequence is CASSRASSEQYF. Written as DNA, the CDR3 is TGTGCCAGTAGTCGGGCGAGTAGCGAGCAGTACTTC. The full variable domain, in which reference TRBV19 and TRBJ2-7 provide the parts outside the CDR3, is DGGITQSPKYLFRKEGQNVTLSCEQNLNHDAMYWYRQDPGQGLRLIYYSQIVNDFQKGDIAEGYSVSREKKESFPLTVTSAQKNPTAFYLCASSRASSEQYFGPGTRLTVT.

This clone appeared once. The chain is built from TRBV19 and TRBJ2-2, with TRBD2 identical over 8 bases. The CDR3 spans 17 residues. Germline values: CDR1 LNHDA, CDR2 SQIVND (reference sequence). Unmatched junction bases numbered 8, after V lost 5 bases and J lost 0 bases. CDR3 coding DNA: TGTGCCAGTAGTCAACTAAGCGGGGGCCCGAACACCGGGGAGCTGTTTTTT. Translated, it gives CASSQLSGGPNTGELFF. The whole variable domain, filled in from reference TRBV19 and TRBJ2-2, reads DGGITQSPKYLFRKEGQNVTLSCEQNLNHDAMYWYRQDPGQGLRLIYYSQIVNDFQKGDIAEGYSVSREKKESFPLTVTSAQKNPTAFYLCASSQLSGGPNTGELFFGEGSRLTVL.

This clone occurred a few times. The chain carries TRBV4-1 and TRBJ1-4; no definite D call. V lost 4 bases to trimming and J lost 0 bases, with 9 bases between them. The CDR3 covers 15 residues. CDR1 MGHRA and CDR2 YSYEKL come from the germline V gene. The CDR3 DNA follows: TGCGCCAGCAGCCGATACAGTGCAACTAATGAAAAACTGTTTTTT. As protein: CASSRYSATNEKLFF.

CDR3 nucleotides: TGCGCCAGCAGCCAAGATTCCAGGGGATGGGGAGACTATGGCTACACCTTC. Residues: CASSQDSRGWGDYGYTF. This sequence joins TRBV4-3 and TRBJ1-2, with TRBD1 as a possible D gene (6 bases). The V end lost 0 bases, the J end lost 3 bases, and 17 bases lay between the germline ends. The CDR3 totals 17 residues. Germline assignment: CDR1 LGHNA and CDR2 YSLEER.

The V gene is TRBV5-4, the J gene TRBJ2-3; no definite D call. The CDR3 has 15 residues. V was clipped by 4 bases and J by 0 bases, with 12 bases between them. The germline gives CDR1 SGHNT, CDR2 YYREEE (reference sequence). CDR3 amino acids: CASSGGGSSTDTQYF. In nucleotides, the CDR3 is TGTGCCAGCAGCGGTGGCGGTTCTAGCACAGATACGCAGTATTTT.

The genes are TRBV19 and TRBJ1-1; 10 bases align to TRBD1. The germline V gene encodes CDR1 LNHDA and CDR2 SQIVND (reference sequence). The CDR3 is 14 amino acids. The CDR3 here is CACLRDRGNTEAFF. Here the CDR3 DNA reads TGTGCTTGCCTTCGGGACAGGGGAAACACTGAAGCTTTCTTT. The full variable domain, completed using reference TRBV19 and TRBJ1-1, is DGGITQSPKYLFRKEGQNVTLSCEQNLNHDAMYWYRQDPGQGLRLIYYSQIVNDFQKGDIAEGYSVSREKKESFPLTVTSAQKNPTAFYLCACLRDRGNTEAFFGQGTRLTVV.

The rearrangement links TRBV2 to TRBJ2-1; TRBD1 aligns across 9 bases. V shed 6 bases, J shed 9 bases, and the junction held 12 bases outside the gene matches. The CDR3 loop spans 15 amino acids. Germline V gives CDR1 SNHLY, CDR2 FYNNEI. The CDR3 sequence is CASRDRGGAGGEQFF. CDR3 sequence (DNA): TGTGCCAGCAGGGACAGGGGTGGGGCAGGAGGTGAGCAGTTCTTC. Variable domain in full (rest from reference TRBV2 and TRBJ2-1): EPEVTQTPSHQVTQMGQEVILRCVPISNHLYFYWYRQILGQKVEFLVSFYNNEISEKSEIFDDQFSVERPDGSNFTLKIRSTKLEDSAMYFCASRDRGGAGGEQFFGPGTRLTVL.

This clone is a singleton in its sample. The V gene is TRBV5-1, the J gene TRBJ2-5, with D hard to call. Germline-derived CDR1 and CDR2 are SGHRS and YFSETQ. Deletions cut 0 bases from V and 1 base from J, with 7 bases between. This CDR3 has 14 amino acids. The CDR3 protein is CASSLEAIQETQYF. CDR3 nucleotides: TGCGCCAGCAGCTTGGAGGCCATCCAAGAGACCCAGTACTTC.

The CDR3 spells CTSSRRYLYEQYF. In DNA, the CDR3 is TGCACCAGCAGCCGACGCTACCTATACGAGCAGTACTTC. The rearrangement uses TRBV1 and TRBJ2-7. TRBV1 is reported as a pseudogene. The CDR3 runs 13 residues.

V and J are TRBV4-1 and TRBJ1-1, with a weak D call TRBD1 (5 bases). There are 16 residues in the CDR3. V lost 2 bases and J lost 2, with 15 bases in between. Germline V gene lookup returns CDR1 MGHRA and CDR2 YSYEKL. CDR3 in amino acids: CASSQPRDRYNTEAFF. In nucleotides, the CDR3 is TGCGCCAGCAGCCAACCACGGGACCGCTACAACACTGAAGCTTTCTTT.

To note about this clone: The same CDR3 also results from other DNA sequences found in this sample. The chain employs TRBV9 and TRBJ1-2; TRBD1 is a possible D gene (6 bases). V was cut by 2 bases and J by 3 bases, with 8 bases left in between. This CDR3 comprises 13 residues. Germline assignment: CDR1 SGDLS and CDR2 YYNGEE. The CDR3 DNA is TGTGCCAGCAGCGTTGGGGGCGACTATGGCTACACCTTC. It translates to CASSVGGDYGYTF.

The CDR3 loop is CASSEVAEETQYF. The DNA for the CDR3 is TGTGCCAGCAGTGAAGTAGCGGAAGAGACCCAGTACTTC. V and J are TRBV6-1 and TRBJ2-5; a weak D match, TRBD2 (6 bases). Germline values: CDR1 MNHNS, CDR2 SASEGT. V was clipped by 1 base and J by 3 bases, with 6 bases between them. The CDR3 runs 13 residues.

This clone has more than one count but fewer than ten. The J gene is TRBJ2-3, the V gene TRBV6-1, with TRBD1 identical over 9 bases. This CDR3 is 14 amino acids long. With V trimmed by 8 bases and J by 5 bases, 8 bases remained unmatched. Germline CDR1 is MNHNS and CDR2 is SASEGT. CDR3: CASGADRGEDTQYF. CDR3 sequence (DNA): TGTGCCAGCGGAGCCGACAGGGGGGAAGATACGCAGTATTTT.

The chain combines TRBV18 with TRBJ1-2, with D possibly matching TRBD1 (5 bases). The CDR3 has 16 amino acids. V was trimmed by 6 bases and J by 0 bases, leaving 17 bases between them. Germline assignment: CDR1 KGHSH and CDR2 LQKENI. The CDR3 DNA follows: TGTGCCAGCTCCCCTAGGGAGGGGTTCTCTAACTATGGCTACACCTTC. Translating it yields CASSPREGFSNYGYTF.

The chain couples TRBV2 to TRBJ2-5, with 9 bases identical to TRBD2. The better agreement between TRBJ2-7 and the DNA end casts doubt on the J call. The CDR3 covers 15 residues. CDR1 is SNHLY, CDR2 FYNNEI, per germline. CDR3 nucleotide sequence: TGTGCCAGCAGTGAAGAACTAGCGGGCAGCTACGAGCAGTACTTC. As protein: CASSEELAGSYEQYF.

The chain uses TRBV19 and TRBJ1-4; the D gene is possibly TRBD1 (5 bases). Germline V gene data show CDR1 as LNHDA and CDR2 as SQIVND (reference sequence). The CDR3 is 15 residues long. V was cut by 3 bases and J by 1 base, with 9 bases left in between. The CDR3 sequence is CASSIFGGTNEKLFF. CDR3 bases: TGTGCCAGTAGTATCTTCGGGGGAACTAATGAAAAACTGTTTTTT.

This clone was counted once. The chain uses TRBV4-1 and TRBJ1-2; no reliable D call. Trimming removed 3 bases at V and 1 base at J, with 9 bases between. Per germline, CDR1 MGHRA and CDR2 YSYEKL. This CDR3 spans 14 amino acids. CDR3 region: CASSQDGVNYGYTF. Here the CDR3 DNA reads TGCGCCAGCAGCCAGGACGGCGTTAACTATGGCTACACCTTC.

The J gene is TRBJ2-3, the V gene TRBV11-3; D is possibly TRBD1 (5 bases). Germline-derived CDR1 and CDR2 are SGHNT and YENEEA. The CDR3 runs to 12 residues. The ends were cut back, 1 base at V and 8 bases at J, with 7 bases in the middle. The CDR3 nucleotides read TGTGCCAGCAGCTTAGGACAGACTACGCAGTATTTT. Translating it yields CASSLGQTTQYF.

The rearrangement links TRBV6-1 to TRBJ1-5, with D hard to call. This CDR3 comprises 12 residues. Germline V gene lookup returns CDR1 MNHNS and CDR2 SASEGT. V dropped 3 bases and J dropped 5 bases, with 5 bases sitting between them. The CDR3 sequence: CASSDSDQPQHF. The CDR3 DNA reads TGTGCCAGCAGTGACTCGGATCAGCCCCAGCATTTT.